The 16 T cell receptor beta chains below were found in one sample sequenced in a study of technical replicates of blood from several donors. Data came from immunoSEQ multiplex PCR; TCRdb stores just in-frame clones and leaves some out. Of about 79,000 clones listed, 94% are singletons. The sample consisted of T cells isolated from PBMCs. Source of these receptors: a human donor in good health.

The chain carries TRBV7-8 and TRBJ2-7; 7 nucleotides match TRBD2. CDR1 and CDR2 from the germline V gene are SGHVS and FQNEAQ. The CDR3 is 18 amino acids. The V gene end was trimmed by 3 bases and the J gene end by 5 bases; junction bases not matched to a gene: 19. The chain's CDR3 is CASSFYRIPRGGIDEQYF. In DNA, the CDR3 is TGTGCCAGCAGCTTTTACCGAATCCCTCGGGGAGGGATCGACGAGCAGTACTTC.

The rearrangement joins TRBV27 to TRBJ2-3, with 7 bases fitting TRBD2. V dropped 4 bases and J dropped 4; count of bases not matched to a gene: 11. CDR3 length: 16 residues. Germline CDR1 and CDR2: MNHEY and SMNVEV (reference sequence). The DNA for the CDR3 is TGTGCCAGCAGTTACAGGTTCGGGGGAGGGTCAGATACGCAGTATTTT. It translates to CASSYRFGGGSDTQYF.

The rearrangement joins TRBV5-1 to TRBJ2-1, with D tentatively TRBD1 (6 bases). V dropped 7 bases and J dropped 9 bases, with 17 bases sitting between them. From germline, CDR1 is SGHRS and CDR2 YFSETQ. The CDR3 is 13 residues long. CDR3 amino acids: CASQSLGGLEQFF. In nucleotides, the CDR3 is TGCGCCAGCCAATCATTAGGGGGTCTTGAGCAGTTCTTC.

This clone showed up just once. This sequence joins TRBV28 and TRBJ2-5; D possibly corresponds to TRBD1 (5 bases). CDR1 MDHEN and CDR2 SYDVKM come from the germline V gene. The CDR3 consists of 15 residues. Trimming left V 8 bases short and J 2 bases short, with 18 bases between. CDR3 amino acids: CASCLEGVAQETQYF. The CDR3 coding sequence is TGTGCCAGCTGCCTTGAAGGGGTGGCTCAAGAGACCCAGTACTTC.

The genes are TRBV6-6 and TRBJ1-1; D is possibly TRBD1 (5 bases). The CDR3 runs 11 residues. Germline V gives CDR1 MNHNY, CDR2 SVGAGI (reference sequence). The V and J ends lost 7 bases and 6 bases respectively, with 9 bases between them. The CDR3 is CASTRGSEAFF. The CDR3 DNA reads TGTGCCAGCACAAGGGGATCTGAAGCTTTCTTT.

The V and J genes are TRBV7-8 and TRBJ2-2; 9 nucleotides match TRBD1. Trimming took 3 bases from V and 6 from J; bases not matched to a gene: 2. This CDR3 is 14 amino acids long. Germline V gives CDR1 SGHVS, CDR2 FQNEAQ. CDR3 coding DNA: TGTGCCAGCAGCTTGGACAGGGGACCCGGGGAGCTGTTTTTT. The encoded protein is CASSLDRGPGELFF.

The chain has TRBV25-1 and TRBJ2-7, with TRBD1 matching 8 bases. Trimming took 3 bases from V and 6 from J; bases not matched to a gene: 7. Germline V gene lookup returns CDR1 MGHDK and CDR2 SYGVNS. The CDR3 has 14 residues. CDR3 protein: CASSEPGGFGEQYF. The DNA of the CDR3 is TGTGCCAGCAGTGAGCCAGGGGGCTTCGGCGAGCAGTACTTC.

The CDR3 is CASSLPGGLSTGELFF. The CDR3 region has the DNA TGTGCCAGCAGCCTGCCGGGGGGACTATCCACCGGGGAGCTGTTTTTT. The chain recombines TRBV7-9 with TRBJ2-2; TRBD2 matches 7 bases. The V segment lost 5 bases and the J segment 4 bases; nucleotides outside the gene matches: 10. The CDR3 runs to 16 residues. Germline values: CDR1 SEHNR, CDR2 FQNEAQ (reference sequence).

This chain links TRBV28 with TRBJ1-1; D possibly corresponds to TRBD1 (6 bases). The CDR3 is 14 residues long. Germline values: CDR1 MDHEN, CDR2 SYDVKM. Trimming removed 5 bases at V and 1 base at J, with 11 bases between. Here the CDR3 DNA reads TGTGCCAGCAGTCCGACCAGGGGGAACACTGAAGCTTTCTTT. It is translated as CASSPTRGNTEAFF.

V usage is TRBV25-1 and J usage is TRBJ2-1, with 8 bases lining up with TRBD2. The CDR3 covers 16 residues. Losses at the gene ends were 1 base for V and 6 bases for J; bases not matched to a gene: 8. Per the germline V gene, CDR1 is MGHDK and CDR2 is SYGVNS. CDR3 region: CASSESGLAGTNEQFF. CDR3 DNA: TGTGCCAGCAGTGAATCAGGGCTAGCGGGTACCAATGAGCAGTTCTTC.

V and J are TRBV5-1 and TRBJ2-2; TRBD2 matches at 13 bases. Germline values: CDR1 SGHRS, CDR2 YFSETQ. This CDR3 has 19 residues. The V segment lost 0 bases and the J segment 6 bases; nucleotides outside the gene matches: 11. The CDR3 sequence is CASSLASSRTSGGAGELFF. DNA for the CDR3: TGCGCCAGCAGCTTGGCGTCGTCTCGGACTAGCGGGGGTGCCGGGGAGCTGTTTTTT.

The CDR3 loop is CASSQGEGGADTQYF. The CDR3 DNA reads TGTGCCAGCAGCCAAGGGGAGGGAGGTGCAGATACGCAGTATTTT. The chain has TRBV4-2 and TRBJ2-3, with 7 positions matching TRBD2. V shed 1 base and J 4 bases; nucleotides not matched to a gene: 5. The CDR3 contains 15 residues. CDR1 is LGHNA and CDR2 is YNFKEQ in the germline V gene.

The chain joins TRBV6-1 to TRBJ2-7; D not certain. V lost 6 bases, J lost 3 bases, and 9 bases lay in between. The CDR3 extends over 12 amino acids. CDR1 and CDR2 (germline): MNHNS, SASEGT. The CDR3 reads CASSPLIYEQYF. CDR3 in DNA: TGTGCCAGCAGCCCCCTTATCTACGAGCAGTACTTC.

This sequence joins TRBV28 and TRBJ1-2; the match to TRBD1 covers 11 bases. J gave up 4 bases and V 6 bases, and 10 bases lay outside the gene matches. The CDR3 contains 16 residues. Germline CDR1 MDHEN, CDR2 SYDVKM. The CDR3 DNA follows: TGTGCCAGCAGCCCTTTGGGACAGGGGGTGCTCTATGGCTACACCTTC. It is translated as CASSPLGQGVLYGYTF.

This sequence joins TRBV10-3 and TRBJ2-7; the match to TRBD2 covers 7 bases. Germline loops: CDR1 ENHRY, CDR2 SYGVKD. The CDR3 totals 14 residues. V was pared by 4 bases and J by 5 bases, with 8 bases of the junction left unmatched. The CDR3 here is CAISGGRGDDEQYF. CDR3 bases: TGTGCCATCAGTGGGGGTCGGGGGGACGACGAGCAGTACTTC.

The chain recombines TRBV5-4 with TRBJ2-3; D is perhaps TRBD2 (5 bases). This CDR3 contains 13 residues. V lost 0 bases and J lost 3, with 5 bases in between. Per germline, CDR1 SGHNT and CDR2 YYREEE (reference sequence). Here the CDR3 reads CASSLGGTDTQYF. The CDR3, as DNA: TGTGCCAGCAGCTTGGGAGGGACAGATACGCAGTATTTT.